The following is a TCR beta chain sequence with its context. No cell sorting was done before RNA was extracted from the tissue. Chemotherapy-naive patients with new lung cancer underwent thoracic surgery in China, August–November 2014. A modified ARM-PCR protocol with three rounds of nested PCR amplified TCRbeta. MiXCR, run by TCRdb on the multiplex PCR reads, gives a single entry per CDR3 protein. The data contain about 110,000 distinct CDR3 sequences, 75% to 90% of them singletons. The source of the sample is a study of tumor and adjacent non-tumor tissue in lung cancer. The germline V gene encodes CDR1 MNHEY and CDR2 SVGEGT. This CDR3 comprises 15 residues. V lost 5 bases and J lost 13; bases outside the gene matches: 16.

What was sequenced was lung tumor tissue. The TCR sequence derives from a man in his 70s with non-small cell lung cancer. The genes are TRBV6-2 or TRBV6-3 and TRBJ2-1; 8 bases are shared with TRBD2. As DNA, the CDR3 is TGTGCCAGCAGTCCGGGACTAGGCAATACCTACGATCAGTTCTTC. Its protein product is CASSPGLGNTYDQFF.